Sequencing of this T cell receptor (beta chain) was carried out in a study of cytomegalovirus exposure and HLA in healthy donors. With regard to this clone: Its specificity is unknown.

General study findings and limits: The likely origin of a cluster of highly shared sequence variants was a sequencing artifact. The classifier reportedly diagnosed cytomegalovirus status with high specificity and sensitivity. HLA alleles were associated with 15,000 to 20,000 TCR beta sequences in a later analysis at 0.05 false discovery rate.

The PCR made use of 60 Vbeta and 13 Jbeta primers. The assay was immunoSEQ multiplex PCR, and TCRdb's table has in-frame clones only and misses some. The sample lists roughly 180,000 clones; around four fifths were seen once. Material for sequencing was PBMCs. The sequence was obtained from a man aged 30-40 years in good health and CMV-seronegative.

In DNA, the CDR3 is TGTGCCAGCACCTACGGGACAGGGTTCGGCTCCTACGAGCAGTACTTC. It translates to CASTYGTGFGSYEQYF. V is TRBV6-6 and J is TRBJ2-7; 9 nucleotides agree with TRBD1. The V gene end was trimmed by 7 bases and the J gene end by 0 bases; junction bases not matched to a gene: 10. The CDR3 loop spans 16 amino acids. The germline V gene has CDR1 MNHNY and CDR2 SVGAGI (reference sequence).